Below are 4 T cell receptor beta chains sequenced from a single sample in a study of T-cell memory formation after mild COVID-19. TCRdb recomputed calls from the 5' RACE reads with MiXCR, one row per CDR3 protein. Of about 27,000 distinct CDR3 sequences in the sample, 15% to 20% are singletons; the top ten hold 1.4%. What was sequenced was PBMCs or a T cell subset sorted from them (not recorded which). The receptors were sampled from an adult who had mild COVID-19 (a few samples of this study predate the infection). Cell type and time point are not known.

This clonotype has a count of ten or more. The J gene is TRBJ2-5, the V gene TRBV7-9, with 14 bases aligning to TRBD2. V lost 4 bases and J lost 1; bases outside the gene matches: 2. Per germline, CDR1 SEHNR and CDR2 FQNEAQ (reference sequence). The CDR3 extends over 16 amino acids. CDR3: CASSSGTSGGQETQYF. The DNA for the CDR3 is TGTGCCAGCAGCTCCGGGACTAGCGGGGGCCAAGAGACCCAGTACTTC.

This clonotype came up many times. In DNA, the CDR3 is TGTGCCAGCAGCGCCACTACAGGTTTAACTGAAGCTTTCTTT. Translation: CASSATTGLTEAFF. V is TRBV7-9 and J is TRBJ1-1, with D possibly matching TRBD1 (5 bases). The germline V gene encodes CDR1 SEHNR and CDR2 FQNEAQ (reference sequence). The germline V and J ends were trimmed by 5 bases and 5 bases, with 15 bases remaining between them. CDR3 length: 14 residues.

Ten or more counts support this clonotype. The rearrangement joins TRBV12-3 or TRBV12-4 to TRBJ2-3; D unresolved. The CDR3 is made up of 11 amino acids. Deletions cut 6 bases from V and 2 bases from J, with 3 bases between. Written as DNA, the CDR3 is TGTGCCAGCAGCGTCACAGATACGCAGTATTTT. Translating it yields CASSVTDTQYF.

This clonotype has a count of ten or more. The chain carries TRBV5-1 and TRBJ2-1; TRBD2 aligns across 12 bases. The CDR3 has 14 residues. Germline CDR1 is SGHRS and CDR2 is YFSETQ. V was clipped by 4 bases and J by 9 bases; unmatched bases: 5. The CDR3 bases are TGCGCCAGCAGCCCCAGGACTAGCGGGGCTGAGCAGTTCTTC. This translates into CASSPRTSGAEQFF.